This TCR beta chain stems from a study of CD8+ T cells in alopecia areata. Findings of the study overall: Mouse data revealed clearer TCR sharing than patient data did, a gap possibly tied to HLA.

Extracted from the samples, RNA was reverse transcribed into cDNA to serve as the sequencing template. Profiling relied on immunoSEQ multiplex PCR, and the TCRdb table lists in-frame clones only, not all of them. Among 150,000 to 250,000 clones listed, 45% to 65% were seen once. V lost 8 bases to trimming and J lost 2 bases; unmatched junction nucleotides: 9. The germline V gene has CDR1 MNHEY and CDR2 SVGAGI. This CDR3 region has 15 residues. The count of this clone is one. Antigen specificity is unknown. This sample's treatment: oral pan-JAK inhibitor, 5-10 mg twice daily. The sequence derives from a human donor with alopecia areata. This chain connects TRBV6-5 to TRBJ1-5; 7 positions match TRBD1. Sequences were derived from CD4+ T cells sorted from blood, sampled at week 4, from a patient treated with tofacitinib. The DNA of the CDR3 is TGTGCCAGCGGGACAGCGATTTTGGGCAATCAGCCCCAGCATTTT. Translation gives CASGTAILGNQPQHF.